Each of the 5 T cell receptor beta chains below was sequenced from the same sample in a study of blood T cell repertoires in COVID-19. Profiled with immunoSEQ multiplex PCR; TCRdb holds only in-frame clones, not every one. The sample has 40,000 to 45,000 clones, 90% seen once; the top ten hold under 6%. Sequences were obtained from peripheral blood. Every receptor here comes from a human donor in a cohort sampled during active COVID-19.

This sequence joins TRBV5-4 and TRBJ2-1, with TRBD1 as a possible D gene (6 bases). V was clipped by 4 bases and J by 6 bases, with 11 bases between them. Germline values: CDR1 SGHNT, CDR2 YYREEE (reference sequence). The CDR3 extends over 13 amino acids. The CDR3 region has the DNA TGTGCCAGCAGCGTAAAGACAGGCAATGAGCAGTTCTTC. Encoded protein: CASSVKTGNEQFF.

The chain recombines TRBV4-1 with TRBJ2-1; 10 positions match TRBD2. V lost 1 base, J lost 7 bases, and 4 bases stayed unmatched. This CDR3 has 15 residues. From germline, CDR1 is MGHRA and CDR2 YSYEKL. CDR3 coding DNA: TGCGCCAGCAGCCAAGTGACTAGCGGGTGGAATGAGCAGTTCTTC. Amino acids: CASSQVTSGWNEQFF.

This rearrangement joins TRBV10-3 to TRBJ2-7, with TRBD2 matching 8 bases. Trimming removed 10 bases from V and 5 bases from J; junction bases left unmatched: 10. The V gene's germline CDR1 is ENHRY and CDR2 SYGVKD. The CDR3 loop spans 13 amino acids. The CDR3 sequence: CATLSGARNEQYF. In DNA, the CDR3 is TGTGCCACCCTTAGCGGGGCAAGGAACGAGCAGTACTTC.

The CDR3 is CASSLTGGGNQPQHF. CDR3 coding DNA: TGTGCCAGCAGCCTGACAGGGGGTGGTAATCAGCCCCAGCATTTT. This rearrangement joins TRBV7-2 to TRBJ1-5, with TRBD1 matching 9 bases. The trim removed 5 bases at V and 4 bases at J, leaving 6 bases unmatched. CDR3 size: 15 residues. Germline CDR1 is SGHTA and CDR2 is FQGNSA. Full variable domain (outside the CDR3, taken from reference TRBV7-2 and TRBJ1-5): GAGVSQSPSNKVTEKGKDVELRCDPISGHTALYWYRQSLGQGLEFLIYFQGNSAPDKSGLPSDRFSAERTGGSVSTLTIQRTQQEDSAVYLCASSLTGGGNQPQHFGDGTRLSIL.

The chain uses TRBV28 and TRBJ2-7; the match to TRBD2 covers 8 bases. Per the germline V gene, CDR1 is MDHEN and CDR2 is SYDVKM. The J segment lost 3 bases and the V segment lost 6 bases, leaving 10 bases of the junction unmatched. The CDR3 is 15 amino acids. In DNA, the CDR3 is TGTGCCAGCAGCGCCAGCGGGAGTGTGAACTACGAGCAGTACTTC. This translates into CASSASGSVNYEQYF.